The present T cell receptor beta chain was sequenced within a study of cytomegalovirus exposure and HLA in healthy donors (dated by TCRdb to the late 2010s). Study-wide context: An earlier analysis of approximately 640 of the donors reported about 250 Gb of sequence data and around 110 million unique TCR beta sequences from 150 million to 200 million T cells. An early release that covered several hundred HLA-typed donors contained 300 to 350 gigabases of sequencing data and about 93 million unique TCR sequences. Of the roughly 410 genotyped donors, over 80% were placed in the genetic ancestry cluster associated with self-reported Caucasian donors. The study aimed to test whether signatures of past pathogen exposure could be identified by cataloging public T cell receptors. The T cell repertoires of under 750 subjects were profiled by immunosequencing and related to cytomegalovirus serostatus. In addition to the first cohort of approximately 650 subjects, a separate validation cohort of 100 to 150 different subjects was used. The study combined high-throughput TCR immunosequencing, statistical association of individual TCRs with disease status, and machine learning to predict cytomegalovirus infection status. To study patterns of TCR occurrence, a later analysis re-analyzed previously published TCR beta repertoires from 666 donors and added high-resolution HLA genotyping. Rather than using new phenotypic data, the later analysis identified candidate immune exposures from TCR beta sequences and from how often those sequences occurred across donors. To decide whether each TCR beta V gene segment behaved as functional or pseudogenic, an earlier analysis of approximately 590 of the donors relied on high-throughput TCR beta sequencing. Alongside the repertoire data, information on donor age, sex, ethnicity and CMV serostatus was compiled. In a later genetic analysis, genome-wide SNP genotypes for about three fifths of the 666 donors were used, and that subset was treated as a discovery cohort. All discovery cohort repertoires had been generated using a single sequencing platform. HLA typing covered class I and class II loci at four-digit resolution. Typing coverage varied by locus: about 629-630 donors for A, B, C, DRB1 and DQB1; roughly 560 for DQA1; 606 for DPA1; 400 to 480 for DPB1. A handful of DR-DQ haplotypes were handled as single units for association and clustering because linkage in the cohort was strong. Across roughly 420 genotyped donors of the cohort, an average of approximately 200,000 unique TCR beta nucleotide sequences per donor were sequenced, and 15% to 20% of those sequences were non-productive.

The library was obtained by the immunoSEQ multiplex PCR assay. For the multiplex PCR, a mixture combining 60 forward primers for TCR Vbeta segments and 13 reverse primers for TCR Jbeta segments was used. A multiplex PCR assay on genomic DNA amplified the CDR3 region of rearranged TCR beta genes. On the Illumina HiSeq System, the amplified TCR beta libraries were sequenced as 87-base-pair reads. The authors' analysis ran thus. A later analysis counted 65 million to 90 million unique TCR beta chains across the 690 or so repertoires, and around 9.9 million of these chains were shared by at least two donors. A nearest-neighbor algorithm error-corrected the raw reads and collapsed the reads into unique sequences, merging closely related sequences to remove PCR and sequencing errors. To assign V, D and J gene segments, CDR3 sequences were aligned to IMGT reference sequences. For a sequence to be retained, a match of at least six nucleotides to both a V gene segment and a J gene segment was required. Rearrangements were classified as productive when the CDR3 lacked stop codons and remained in frame with V and J, and all other rearrangements were classified as non-productive. CDR3 was defined by IMGT convention, running from the second conserved V-encoded cysteine to the conserved J-encoded phenylalanine. The earlier analysis of 500 to 600 of the donors excluded sequences that lacked an unambiguous match to a single V gene segment. In an earlier analysis of 587 of the donors, a V segment was called functional when productive rearrangements were above 56.7%, and segregating when the standard deviation between donors exceeded 5%. A statistical classification framework was built to diagnose cytomegalovirus status from the catalog of TCR beta chain sequences. V and J gene assignment, in a later analysis, came from comparing TCR nucleotide sequences with IMGT/GENE-DB human TR gene sequences. The TCRdist pipeline was used in a later analysis to assign CDR3 sequences and most-parsimonious VDJ recombination scenarios. In a later analysis, each TCR beta chain was defined by its CDR3 amino acid sequence together with its V-gene family, and reads without a unique V-gene family were excluded. As a way to deal with suspected cross-contamination and a sequencing artifact, a later analysis dropped roughly 620 nucleotide sequences that were highly shared and had low generation probability. A later analysis calculated a clonal expansion index for each public chain from normalized within-repertoire ranks of inferred template counts. Generation probabilities in a later analysis came from a VDJ recombination model fitted to out-of-frame rearrangements, and those results were checked against IGoR. In a later analysis, hypergeometric tests were used to score TCR-TCR, TCR-HLA and TCR-CMV co-occurrence, with a repertoire-size bias correction applied to TCR pairs. In a later analysis, false discovery rates were estimated by permuting HLA or CMV assignments 20 times. In a later analysis, co-occurring TCRs were grouped with DBSCAN, and TCRdist sequence similarity was added when clustering was performed within HLA-allele-positive subsets. Repertoires with fewer than 30,000 or more than 120,000 public chains were left out of co-occurrence clustering, as were about five repertoires with anomalous nucleotide sharing. TCRdb carries this immuneACCESS record with in-frame sequences only. Its versions omit some clonotypes, under half of them owing to an unresolved V gene in the studies checked, with the rest unexplained. For V, J and clone size, that table is used; D and trimming come from the DNA. The sample profile shows roughly 49,000 clones; 77% of them were found once. The ten top clones hold approximately 2.5% of the sample.

The cohort comprised more than 550 healthy bone marrow donors. All cohort members were sampled while nominally healthy, although unrecorded immune exposures were likely present. The donor was CMV seropositive and was included in the group of approximately 300 seropositive cohort members. Every donor gave a peripheral blood sample, and the peripheral blood mononuclear cells from that sample were used for TCR beta sequencing. Genomic DNA was extracted from the blood cell samples with the Qiagen DNeasy Blood Extraction Kit. As encoded in the germline V gene, CDR1 is WSHSY while CDR2 is SAAADI. Between the V and J ends, shortened by 5 bases and 2 bases respectively, the junction contains 15 bases. The CDR3 measures 15 amino acids from cysteine to phenylalanine. Here the CDR3 DNA is all that survives: 45 bases in frame from base 1. This clone registers as medium-sized (0.01 to 0.1%) within its sample. Its recognized antigen is unknown. Base qualities are not recorded, but no much larger clone differs from it by a single base.

What the study reported, not specific to this receptor: According to a later analysis, TCR association rates differed among HLA loci, with DRB1 alleles showing the most associated TCRs and HLA-C alleles showing the fewest. An association between a missense DCLRE1C variant and V-gene and J-gene trimming of TCR beta chains was found in a later genetic analysis and replicated in an independent cohort. Roughly uniform sequencing depth across donors was assumed in presence/absence analyses, although this assumption may not hold. In the study, approximately 160 TCR beta chains were listed as associated with cytomegalovirus. Because counts were too low, roughly 18 rarely observed V segments, including chromosome 9 orphons, were left out of the earlier analysis of a few hundred of the donors. A further reported finding was that TCR beta sequences accurately predicted the HLA-A and HLA-B alleles for most subjects in the first cohort. HLA typing was unavailable for some donors at each locus, so association tests used only the typed subset. Correlated functional status among segregating V segments might be attributable to linkage disequilibrium, but an unknown experimental factor could not be ruled out. Compared with equally common non-associated chains, HLA-associated TCR beta chains in a later analysis were more clonally expanded and had lower generation probabilities. In vitro tests confirmed that three of the cytomegalovirus-associated TCR beta chains recognize cytomegalovirus antigens. In a later analysis, several top co-occurrence clusters were reported to appear linked to parvovirus B19, influenza, CMV and Epstein-Barr virus. Cytomegalovirus status was reported to be diagnosed by the classifier with high specificity and sensitivity in both the original and validation cohorts. When HLA alleles, especially DR and DQ, strongly co-occurred, attributing TCR associations to individual alleles was difficult. The sequencing pipeline was judged likely to have produced a cluster of highly shared sequence variants as a technical artifact. This cohort had only TCR beta chains sequenced, and the lack of alpha or paired-chain data limited which features could be detected. Most TCR sequences were observed very rarely across donors, whereas some public TCRs were present in many individuals. A later analysis associated approximately 17,000 TCR beta sequences with specific HLA alleles at a false discovery rate of 0.05. The authors suggested that the approach could potentially be extended to other disease states and immunological phenotypes. A later analysis found that most CMV-associated TCR beta chains appeared HLA-restricted, with HLA associations seemingly driven largely by CMV exposure. In a later genetic analysis, fewer N-insertions in productive TCRs were reported among donors in an Asian-associated ancestry cluster than the roughly 700-donor mean. An earlier analysis of around 600 of the donors showed that most TCR beta V segments appeared in productive rearrangements either about 87% or about 30% of the time, which broadly matched IMGT annotations. Some IMGT-functional V segments, including TRBV6-2 and TRBV6-3, could not be told apart with the 87-base-pair reads, so those segments were excluded. For the cohort, immune exposure information was limited to CMV serostatus.

Input material: PBMCs. The chain couples TRBV10-2 to TRBJ2-5; matching of 6 bases hints at TRBD1 as the D gene. The receptor's source is a woman aged 40 to 55 in good health and CMV-seropositive. The CDR3 has the sequence CASSRDTENQETQYF. At the DNA level, the sequence is TGCGCCAGCAGTAGGGACACAGAGAATCAAGAGACCCAGTACTTC.